The subject of this entry is one T cell receptor (beta chain). The CDR3 has 15 amino acids. J was trimmed by 4 bases and V by 5 bases; bases with no gene match: 5. Germline CDR1 is SGHTA and CDR2 is FQGNSA. These data are taken from a study of shared clonotypes between healthy human individuals. Study donors comprised healthy, HIV-negative adults devoid of recent acute infection or vaccination. In unsorted samples, genomic DNA was obtained using 100 million or so PBMCs. The run depth of the assay was deep. TCRdb keeps only in-frame clones here, not all; method: immunoSEQ multiplex PCR. The data hold some 510,000 clones, with 79% observed a single time.

This chain uses TRBV7-2 with TRBJ2-1; 10 bases line up with TRBD2. The receptor comes from a woman between 35 and 50 years old in good health. Some clones in this sample may be carry-over from other donors' samples. Specimen: PBMCs. The CDR3 sequence is CASSTLAGLYNEQFF. The CDR3 nucleotides read TGTGCCAGCAGCACACTAGCGGGACTTTACAATGAGCAGTTCTTC.